The rows below give T cell receptor beta chains drawn from one sample of a study of cytomegalovirus exposure and HLA in healthy donors. Method: immunoSEQ multiplex PCR; TCRdb's copy keeps in-frame clones and lacks some. The sample has about 150,000 clones, nearly 80% seen once; the top ten hold 13% to 15%. Sequencing was carried out using PBMCs. The receptors here all came from a woman in her forties in good health and CMV-seronegative. Both conserved end residues are part of each CDR3. A D gene is named only where the DNA matches it firmly. Not every row has a clone size; where given, it reads once, few, many or a size class.

D: .
J: TRBJ1-3
size: .
V: TRBV14
CDR3: CASSNRISGNTIYF
DNA: TGTGCCAGCAGTAACAGAATCTCTGGAAACACCATATATTTT

D: .
J: TRBJ1-6
size: once
V: TRBV10-2
CDR3: CASSRKYRGSPLHF
DNA: TGCGCCAGCAGTCGTAAATATAGGGGTTCACCCCTCCACTTT

D: TRBD1
J: TRBJ2-3
size: .
V: TRBV7-3
CDR3: CASSLGTEADTQYF
DNA: TGTGCCAGCAGCTTAGGGACAGAGGCAGATACGCAGTATTTT

D: .
J: TRBJ2-2
size: .
V: TRBV7-2
CDR3: CASSLASGKTGELFF
DNA: TGTGCCAGCAGCTTAGCATCCGGGAAAACCGGGGAGCTGTTTTTT

D: TRBD1
J: TRBJ1-5
size: .
V: TRBV5-8
CDR3: CASSLVTGAQPQHF
DNA: TGTGCCAGCAGCTTGGTGACAGGGGCTCAGCCCCAGCATTTT

D: TRBD2
J: TRBJ2-5
size: .
V: TRBV19
CDR3: CASSSTSAGETQYF
DNA: TGTGCCAGTAGTAGCACTAGCGCGGGGGAGACCCAGTACTTC

D: TRBD1
J: TRBJ2-7
size: once
V: TRBV5-8
CDR3: CASSLGGTVNEQYF
DNA: TGTGCCAGCAGCTTGGGTGGGACAGTAAACGAGCAGTACTTC

D: TRBD1
J: TRBJ1-2
size: .
V: TRBV28
CDR3: CASSFRDRGYGYTF
DNA: TGTGCCAGCAGTTTTCGGGACAGGGGCTATGGCTACACCTTC

D: .
J: TRBJ2-5
size: .
V: TRBV4-1
CDR3: CASSQDLGPETQYF
DNA: TGCGCCAGCAGCCAAGATTTGGGGCCGGAGACCCAGTACTTC

D: .
J: TRBJ2-2
size: .
V: TRBV2
CDR3: CASIWEGDTGELFF
DNA: TGTGCCAGCATATGGGAAGGGGACACCGGGGAGCTGTTTTTT

D: TRBD2
J: TRBJ2-5
size: .
V: TRBV5-1
CDR3: CASSSTGLDLETQYF
DNA: TGCGCCAGCAGCTCTACGGGACTAGACTTAGAGACCCAGTACTTC

D: .
J: TRBJ1-1
size: few
V: TRBV4-3
CDR3: CASSQVNRAGTMNTEAFF
DNA: TGCGCCAGCAGCCAAGTAAACAGGGCCGGAACAATGAACACTGAAGCTTTCTTT

D: .
J: TRBJ1-4
size: few
V: TRBV7-2
CDR3: CASSFGGPNEKLFF
DNA: TGTGCCAGCAGCTTCGGGGGTCCTAATGAAAAACTGTTTTTT

D: .
J: TRBJ1-5
size: .
V: TRBV5-4
CDR3: CASSLGGDQPQHF
DNA: TGTGCCAGCAGCTTGGGCGGGGATCAGCCCCAGCATTTT

D: TRBD1
J: TRBJ1-5
size: .
V: TRBV7-2
CDR3: CASSPRQGIQPQHF
DNA: TGTGCCAGCAGCCCCCGACAGGGGATACAGCCCCAGCATTTT

D: .
J: TRBJ2-7
size: .
V: TRBV5-4
CDR3: CASSTYGLSIGEQYF
DNA: TGTGCCAGCAGTACTTACGGCCTCTCCATCGGGGAGCAGTACTTC

D: TRBD2
J: TRBJ2-4
size: few
V: TRBV10-1
CDR3: CATPGGLELAKNIQYF
DNA: TGCGCCACCCCGGGGGGGTTGGAGCTAGCCAAAAACATTCAGTACTTC

D: TRBD1
J: TRBJ1-4
size: .
V: TRBV7-2
CDR3: CASSKDRGFEKLFF
DNA: TGTGCCAGCAGCAAGGACAGGGGCTTTGAAAAACTGTTTTTT

D: TRBD1
J: TRBJ2-7
size: .
V: TRBV7-9
CDR3: CASSLGTGWLCQYF
DNA: TGTGCCAGCAGCCTAGGGACAGGCTGGTTATGCCAGTACTTC

D: .
J: TRBJ2-1
size: .
V: TRBV28
CDR3: CASSPSSYNEQFF
DNA: TGTGCCAGCAGCCCCAGCTCCTACAATGAGCAGTTCTTC

D: .
J: TRBJ1-5
size: .
V: TRBV7-8
CDR3: CASSLDRDQPQHF
DNA: TGTGCCAGCAGCTTAGACAGAGATCAGCCCCAGCATTTT

D: TRBD1
J: TRBJ2-7
size: .
V: TRBV28
CDR3: CASRRGGQGDHEQYF
DNA: TGTGCCAGCAGGCGAGGGGGACAGGGGGACCACGAGCAGTACTTC

D: .
J: TRBJ1-1
size: .
V: TRBV2
CDR3: CASSVVVETEAFF
DNA: TGTGCCAGCAGTGTCGTAGTCGAGACAGAAGCTTTCTTT

D: TRBD2
J: TRBJ2-3
size: .
V: TRBV4-1
CDR3: CASRPAGLAADTQYF
DNA: TGCGCCAGCAGACCCGCCGGACTAGCTGCAGATACGCAGTATTTT

D: TRBD1
J: TRBJ1-3
size: .
V: TRBV7-8
CDR3: CASSSRAARGTSGNTIYF
DNA: TGTGCCAGCAGCTCCCGAGCCGCCAGGGGGACGTCGGGAAACACCATATATTTT

D: TRBD1
J: TRBJ1-1
size: .
V: TRBV11-3
CDR3: CASRDDRVGSEAFF
DNA: TGTGCCAGCAGGGACGACAGGGTTGGTTCTGAAGCTTTCTTT

D: .
J: TRBJ1-2
size: .
V: TRBV6-6
CDR3: CASSYSEGVNGYTF
DNA: TGTGCCAGCAGTTACTCGGAGGGTGTCAATGGCTACACCTTC

D: .
J: TRBJ1-1
size: .
V: TRBV6-5
CDR3: CASSYSGGETEAFF
DNA: TGTGCCAGCAGTTACTCCGGGGGGGAAACTGAAGCTTTCTTT

D: .
J: TRBJ1-6
size: .
V: TRBV27
CDR3: CASGGYRDNSPLHF
DNA: TGTGCCAGCGGTGGTTATCGGGATAATTCACCCCTCCACTTT

D: .
J: TRBJ1-4
size: few
V: TRBV10-3
CDR3: CAISERGLTNEKLFF
DNA: TGTGCCATCAGTGAAAGGGGTCTTACTAATGAAAAACTGTTTTTT

D: .
J: TRBJ2-7
size: .
V: TRBV7-2
CDR3: CASSRRTRDLEQYF
DNA: TGTGCCAGCAGCCGACGGACTCGAGATCTGGAGCAGTACTTC

D: .
J: TRBJ1-2
size: .
V: TRBV20-1
CDR3: CSARVSVGYTF
DNA: TGCAGTGCTAGAGTCTCGGTGGGCTACACCTTC

D: .
J: TRBJ2-7
size: .
V: TRBV21-1
CDR3: CASSKRLRTGTYEQYF
DNA: TGTGCCAGCAGCAAACGCTTAAGGACAGGGACCTACGAGCAGTACTTC

D: TRBD1
J: TRBJ2-1
size: .
V: TRBV4-2
CDR3: CASSPSGGSYNEQFF
DNA: TGTGCCAGCAGCCCGTCAGGGGGCTCCTACAATGAGCAGTTCTTC

D: .
J: TRBJ1-1
size: .
V: TRBV7-9
CDR3: CASGRGTEAFF
DNA: TGTGCCAGTGGGAGGGGGACTGAAGCTTTCTTT

D: TRBD1
J: TRBJ2-7
size: .
V: TRBV27
CDR3: CASSGKWTGAPYEQYF
DNA: TGTGCCAGCAGTGGCAAATGGACAGGGGCCCCCTACGAGCAGTACTTC

D: .
J: TRBJ2-4
size: .
V: TRBV27
CDR3: CASRDPSDSQYF
DNA: TGTGCCAGCAGGGATCCCTCGGACAGTCAGTACTTC

D: .
J: TRBJ2-7
size: few
V: TRBV7-9
CDR3: CASSLVDSYEQYF
DNA: TGTGCCAGCAGCTTAGTGGACAGCTACGAGCAGTACTTC

D: .
J: TRBJ2-4
size: .
V: TRBV21-1
CDR3: CASRTRVGLAGDLSKNIQYF
DNA: TGTGCCAGCAGGACGCGGGTAGGGCTAGCGGGGGACCTTTCCAAAAACATTCAGTACTTC

D: .
J: TRBJ2-3
size: .
V: TRBV7-2
CDR3: CASSLDLRGAITDTQYF
DNA: TGTGCCAGCAGCTTAGATCTCCGCGGGGCCATCACAGATACGCAGTATTTT

D: TRBD2
J: TRBJ2-3
size: .
V: TRBV7-2
CDR3: CASSLARGGRDTQYF
DNA: TGTGCCAGCAGCTTAGCACGGGGAGGGAGAGATACGCAGTATTTT

D: TRBD2
J: TRBJ2-7
size: .
V: TRBV11-3
CDR3: CASSSRGGPNYEQYF
DNA: TGTGCCAGCAGCTCCCGGGGGGGACCGAACTACGAGCAGTACTTC

D: .
J: TRBJ2-2
size: .
V: TRBV5-1
CDR3: CASSYRESNTGELFF
DNA: TGCGCCAGCAGCTACAGGGAATCGAACACCGGGGAGCTGTTTTTT

D: TRBD1
J: TRBJ1-2
size: .
V: TRBV7-9
CDR3: CASLPTGGSGYTF
DNA: TGTGCCAGCCTGCCAACAGGGGGCTCTGGCTACACCTTC

D: TRBD2
J: TRBJ2-3
size: .
V: TRBV5-1
CDR3: CASSLVVSGGMTDTQYF
DNA: TGCGCCAGCAGCTTGGTTGTTAGCGGGGGGATGACAGATACGCAGTATTTT

D: TRBD1
J: TRBJ1-2
size: .
V: TRBV11-3
CDR3: CASSSGTDDGYTF
DNA: TGTGCCAGCAGCTCTGGGACAGATGATGGCTACACCTTC

D: TRBD1
J: TRBJ1-3
size: .
V: TRBV25-1
CDR3: CASSELDGQGSGNTIYF
DNA: TGTGCCAGCAGTGAACTAGACGGACAGGGCTCTGGAAACACCATATATTTT

D: .
J: TRBJ2-5
size: .
V: TRBV29-1
CDR3: CSVEGQEQETQYF
DNA: TGCAGCGTTGAAGGACAGGAGCAAGAGACCCAGTACTTC

D: .
J: TRBJ2-3
size: .
V: TRBV7-2
CDR3: CASSGSSADTQYF
DNA: TGTGCCAGCAGCGGGAGCTCCGCAGATACGCAGTATTTT

D: .
J: TRBJ1-2
size: .
V: TRBV7-2
CDR3: CASSGDRHYGYTF
DNA: TGTGCCAGCAGCGGCGACAGACACTATGGCTACACCTTC

D: .
J: TRBJ2-1
size: .
V: TRBV5-6
CDR3: CASSPTLSKIYNEQFF
DNA: TGTGCCAGCAGCCCCACCCTTAGTAAGATCTACAATGAGCAGTTCTTC

D: .
J: TRBJ1-2
size: .
V: TRBV12-5
CDR3: CASAVIGAANGYTF
DNA: TGTGCTAGTGCCGTTATAGGGGCTGCCAATGGCTACACCTTC